This T cell receptor beta chain was sequenced for a study of blood T cell repertoires in COVID-19. On the study more broadly: Researchers got acute and convalescent COVID-19 samples from the United States, Italy and Spain.

This clone has more than one count but fewer than ten. V was shortened by 5 bases and J by 4 bases, with 9 bases between the two germline ends. The CDR3 is 12 amino acids. Germline V gene data show CDR1 as SEHNR and CDR2 as FQNEAQ (reference sequence). Participants, roughly 18 to 90 years old, spanned about 26 US areas. Participants' reported clinical history set cohort assignment. Resolution of symptoms, clearance, or two negative PCRs was present in recovered Cohort 3 donors. Assay used: immunoSEQ multiplex PCR; TCRdb lists only in-frame clones, some missing. This table holds 110,000 to 150,000 clones, roughly 89% found once.

V gene TRBV7-9 combines with J gene TRBJ2-7; D may be TRBD2 (6 bases). This clonotype originated in a man between 45 and 60 years old who had recovered from COVID-19. Sequenced: PBMCs or T cells enriched from blood (not recorded which). The CDR3 spells CASSRGTYEQYF. The DNA of the CDR3 is TGTGCCAGCAGCCGGGGGACTTACGAGCAGTACTTC. The variable domain in full, completed from reference TRBV7-9 and TRBJ2-7, reads DTGVSQNPRHKITKRGQNVTFRCDPISEHNRLYWYRQTLGQGPEFLTYFQNEAQLEKSRLLSDRFSAERPKGSFSTLEIQRTEQGDSAMYLCASSRGTYEQYFGPGTRLTVT.